The clone carrying this T cell receptor beta chain has a handful of counts. CDR1 and CDR2 (germline): MNHEY, SMNVEV (reference sequence). V lost 5 bases, J lost 4 bases, and 17 bases lay in between. This CDR3 has 15 residues. The sample is drawn from a study of technical replicates of blood from a handful of donors. Measured with immunoSEQ multiplex PCR; TCRdb has only the in-frame clones, and not every one. The profile shows around 80,000 clones, 95% to 98% of them singletons. V usage is TRBV27 and J usage is TRBJ1-1, with D perhaps TRBD1 (5 bases). This TCR was recovered from a human donor in good health. Sequenced: T cells isolated from PBMCs. This chain's CDR3 is CASSPPWGVGTEAFF. Here the CDR3 DNA reads TGTGCCAGCAGTCCCCCCTGGGGCGTTGGCACTGAAGCTTTCTTT.